Below are 30 T cell receptor beta chains sequenced from a single sample in a study of blood T cells in healthy people across ages. Then a second PCR, running roughly 7 to 12 cycles, was carried out with a sample-barcoded 5' primer and a J-beta primer mix. TCRdb recomputed calls from the 5' RACE reads with MiXCR, one row per CDR3 protein. Among around 870,000 distinct CDR3 sequences listed, about 30% were seen once. Material: blood. Every receptor here comes from a woman over 75 in good health.

As for this clonotype: It may be a read error: a sequence one base away is much more abundant. The chain links TRBV20-1 to TRBJ2-1; 8 bases are a match to TRBD1. CDR1 is DFQATT and CDR2 is SNEGSKA in the germline V gene (reference sequence). This CDR3 comprises 15 residues. Germline trimming cut 8 bases from V and 3 bases from J; bases unmatched to any gene: 12. The CDR3 spells CSTRAGTGIYNEQFF. CDR3 DNA sequence: TGCAGTACGAGGGCAGGGACAGGCATCTACAATGAGCAGTTCTTC.

This clonotype was observed a handful of times. The V and J genes are TRBV2 and TRBJ1-5, with D possibly TRBD1 on 6 matching bases. CDR1 SNHLY and CDR2 FYNNEI come from the germline V gene. The V end was cut by 1 base, the J end by 3 bases, with 7 bases between. This CDR3 spans 14 amino acids. The CDR3 DNA reads as TGTGCCAGCAGTGAAGACAGGGCCAATCAGCCCCAGCATTTT. Residues: CASSEDRANQPQHF.

A remark on this clonotype: The junction shows a germline mismatch at one end, possibly a read error. V and J are TRBV10-3 and TRBJ2-1; 12 nucleotides line up with TRBD1. Germline CDR1 ENHRY, CDR2 SYGVKD. The CDR3 has 14 amino acids. CDR3 residues: CAISGDRGHETQFF. DNA for the CDR3: TGCGCCATCAGCGGGGACAGGGGGCACGAGACCCAGTTCTTC.

This clonotype was recorded many times. CDR3 loop: CATRRDGGSGGETQYF. The CDR3 nucleotides are TGTGCCACCAGACGTGATGGGGGGTCTGGGGGAGAGACCCAGTACTTC. This rearrangement joins TRBV28 to TRBJ2-5; TRBD2 is a possible D gene (6 bases). Deletions cut 10 bases from V and 4 bases from J, with 25 bases between. The CDR3 totals 16 residues. Germline V gene data show CDR1 as MDHEN and CDR2 as SYDVKM.

As for this clonotype: Being one base from a much bigger clone, this may be a read error. The chain links TRBV4-3 to TRBJ1-2; D ambiguous. The CDR3 extends over 14 amino acids. CDR1 and CDR2 from the germline V gene are LGHNA and YSLEER. V lost 1 base to trimming and J lost 8 bases, with 14 bases between them. CDR3 residues: CASSQARSGSGYTF. CDR3 coding DNA: TGCGCCAGCAGCCAAGCCCGAAGCGGGTCCGGCTACACCTTC.

As for this clonotype: Given a much more abundant clone one base away, this may be a read error. The chain links TRBV5-1 to TRBJ2-1; D uncertain. The DNA end lines up better with TRBJ2-7; the J call may be wrong. CDR3 length: 12 amino acids. Germline V gene lookup returns CDR1 SGHRS and CDR2 YFSETQ. CDR3 coding DNA: TGCGCCAGCGGAGAGTCCTACAATGAGCAGTACTTC. Translating gives CASGESYNEQYF.

The table lists this clonotype with a few counts. The chain recombines TRBV6-2 or TRBV6-3 with TRBJ1-5; D is perhaps TRBD1 (5 bases). Germline V gives CDR1 MNHEY, CDR2 SVGEGT. Trimming cost V 6 bases and J 3 bases, with 12 bases left between them. The CDR3 loop spans 14 amino acids. DNA for the CDR3: TGTGCCAGCAGGTATGGAGGGGACAATCAGCCCCAGCATTTT. This encodes CASRYGGDNQPQHF.

With respect to this clonotype: A much larger clone differs from this one at a single base, so this may be a read error. The gene calls are TRBV20-1 and TRBJ1-5, with TRBD1 matching 8 bases. CDR1 and CDR2 (germline): DFQATT, SNEGSKA (reference sequence). V shed 0 bases, J shed 5 bases, and the junction held 6 bases outside the gene matches. This CDR3 has 15 residues. CDR3: CSARDVTGDDQPQHF. In DNA form, the CDR3 reads TGCAGTGCTAGAGACGTGACAGGGGACGATCAGCCCCAGCATTTT.

The rearrangement uses TRBV5-5 and TRBJ1-2; a weak D match, TRBD1 (5 bases). Trimming left V 2 bases short and J 0 bases short, with 17 bases between. This CDR3 has 17 amino acids. Germline V lookup: CDR1 SGHKS, CDR2 YYEKEE (reference sequence). In DNA form, the CDR3 reads TGTGCCAGCAGCTTTTCGGGGGAACCGCTACCTAACTATGGCTACACCTTC. This translates into CASSFSGEPLPNYGYTF.

At least ten counts were recorded for this clonotype. The V gene is TRBV4-3, the J gene TRBJ1-4; the match to TRBD1 covers 8 bases. This CDR3 has 15 residues. Germline V gene data show CDR1 as LGHNA and CDR2 as YSLEER. Trimming took 9 bases from V and 0 from J; bases not matched to a gene: 6. CDR3 sequence reads: CASSQGGATNEKLFF. The CDR3 coding sequence is TGCGCCAGTTCACAGGGGGGAGCAACTAATGAAAAACTGTTTTTT.

For this clonotype: A much larger clonotype is one base distant, so this may be a read error. The chain recombines TRBV9 with TRBJ1-2; D is undetermined. The CDR3 covers 17 residues. Looked up from germline, CDR1 is SGDLS and CDR2 is YYNGEE. V lost 2 bases and J 4 bases, leaving 21 bases between the germline ends. The CDR3 nucleotides read TGTGCCAGCAGCGTCCTCCCCCCTGGCAGCGCGGGCTATGGCTACACCTTC. Translated: CASSVLPPGSAGYGYTF.

The V and J genes are TRBV28 and TRBJ2-3; TRBD2 matches 10 bases. CDR3 length: 17 residues. J gave up 4 bases and V 6 bases, and 13 bases lay outside the gene matches. Germline V gives CDR1 MDHEN, CDR2 SYDVKM. CDR3 sequence: CASSVTGTSDSADTQYF. The CDR3 DNA reads as TGTGCCAGCAGCGTGACCGGGACTAGCGATAGCGCAGATACGCAGTATTTT. The complete variable domain, with remaining parts taken from reference TRBV28 and TRBJ2-3, reads DVKVTQSSRYLVKRTGEKVFLECVQDMDHENMFWYRQDPGLGLRLIYFSYDVKMKEKGDIPEGYSVSREKKERFSLILESASTNQTSMYLCASSVTGTSDSADTQYFGPGTRLTVL.

CDR3 sequence reads: CASSRPRTGPSSYEQYF. The CDR3 nucleotides read TGTGCCAGCAGCAGACCACGGACAGGTCCAAGCTCCTACGAGCAGTACTTC. This chain links TRBV7-9 with TRBJ2-5; TRBD1 aligns across 7 bases. The J call may be in error: the DNA end matches TRBJ2-7 better. The CDR3 spans 17 residues. In germline, CDR1 is SEHNR, CDR2 FQNEAQ (reference sequence).

The chain combines TRBV7-9 with TRBJ2-5, with D possibly TRBD2 on 5 matching bases. The tail of the sequence fits TRBJ2-7 better, so the J call may be wrong. Germline V lookup: CDR1 SEHNR, CDR2 FQNEAQ (reference sequence). This CDR3 contains 13 residues. CDR3 protein: CASSLYGNYEQYF. The DNA for the CDR3 is TGTGCCAGCAGCTTATACGGGAACTACGAGCAGTACTTC.

The chain joins TRBV20-1 to TRBJ1-1; perhaps TRBD1 as D (5 bases). Trimming cost V 3 bases and J 8 bases, with 16 bases left between them. The CDR3 consists of 13 residues. The germline V gene encodes CDR1 DFQATT and CDR2 SNEGSKA (reference sequence). The CDR3 here is CSASSGGAREAFF. CDR3 bases: TGCAGTGCTAGCTCGGGAGGGGCTAGGGAAGCTTTCTTT.

In this sample, this clonotype turned up a few times. This chain connects TRBV12-3 or TRBV12-4 to TRBJ1-2; D gene ambiguous. This CDR3 is 15 amino acids long. Trimming took off 0 bases at V and 8 bases at J, with 16 bases between the two ends. The CDR3 bases are TGTGCCAGCAGTTTAGCCTCAACGGGGTGCGCAGGCTACACCTTC. It translates to CASSLASTGCAGYTF.

This clonotype showed up many times. V and J are TRBV4-3 and TRBJ2-1, with 9 bases matching TRBD1. The germline V gene encodes CDR1 LGHNA and CDR2 YSLEER. There are 15 residues in the CDR3. Trimming removed 4 bases from V and 6 bases from J; junction bases left unmatched: 7. The CDR3: CASSRPGQGFNEQFF. In DNA form, the CDR3 reads TGCGCCAGCAGCCGGCCGGGACAGGGATTCAATGAGCAGTTCTTC.

In this sample, this clonotype turned up many times. The V call is TRBV6-5, the J call TRBJ2-5; 11 positions agree with TRBD2. CDR1 is MNHEY and CDR2 is SVGAGI in the germline V gene. The CDR3 sequence is 18 residues long. J gave up 5 bases and V 0 bases, and 11 bases lay outside the gene matches. CDR3 DNA: TGTGCCAGCAGTTACTCGTCCGATAGCGGGGGGGCCGGGGAGACCCAGTACTTC. Protein: CASSYSSDSGGAGETQYF.

The chain is built from TRBV7-8 and TRBJ2-6; 9 nucleotides align to TRBD1. This CDR3 region has 19 residues. Per the germline V gene, CDR1 is SGHVS and CDR2 is FQNEAQ. V shed 5 bases, J shed 0 bases, and the junction held 11 bases outside the gene matches. The CDR3: CASSPRDRASSSGANVLTF. The CDR3 DNA sequence: TGTGCCAGCAGCCCTAGGGACAGGGCTTCTAGCTCTGGGGCCAACGTCCTGACTTTC.

A note on this clonotype: This may stem from a read error, because a much larger clone lies one nucleotide away. The chain employs TRBV5-6 and TRBJ2-6; D possibly corresponds to TRBD1 (6 bases). This CDR3 spans 14 amino acids. Germline CDR1 SGHDT, CDR2 YYEEEE. With 4 bases removed from V and 12 bases from J, the gap between germline ends came to 17 bases. The CDR3 loop reads CASSGRDKGFVLTF. CDR3 bases: TGTGCCAGCAGCGGAAGGGACAAAGGCTTCGTCCTGACTTTC.

This clonotype was counted ten times or more. The chain is built from TRBV10-3 and TRBJ2-1; D is perhaps TRBD2 (6 bases). CDR3 length equals 12 residues. The germline gives CDR1 ENHRY, CDR2 SYGVKD. V lost 6 bases to trimming and J lost 8 bases, with 11 bases between them. The DNA of the CDR3 is TGTGCCATCAGCGAAACTAGCTATGAGCAGTTCTTC. It specifies CAISETSYEQFF.

This sequence joins TRBV7-2 and TRBJ2-5; TRBD1 matches 7 bases. Germline loops: CDR1 SGHTA, CDR2 FQGNSA. The CDR3 has 15 amino acids. Trimming took 2 bases from V and 7 from J; bases not matched to a gene: 10. This CDR3 reads CASSLRQGEVGTQYF. In DNA form, the CDR3 reads TGTGCCAGCAGCTTAAGACAGGGTGAAGTCGGGACCCAGTACTTC.

This clonotype was observed many times. This chain connects TRBV6-5 to TRBJ2-3; no definite D call. V shed 0 bases and J shed 0 bases, with 16 bases lying between them. There are 18 residues in the CDR3. Germline CDR1 MNHEY, CDR2 SVGAGI. CDR3 DNA: TGTGCCAGCAGTTACTCCTCGACTGGGAACCCTAGCACAGATACGCAGTATTTT. It is translated as CASSYSSTGNPSTDTQYF.

The rearrangement joins TRBV5-1 to TRBJ2-7; a possible D gene is TRBD1 (5 bases). Trimming cost V 4 bases and J 6 bases, with 20 bases left between them. This CDR3 spans 15 amino acids. CDR1 and CDR2 from the germline V gene are SGHRS and YFSETQ. The CDR3 DNA is TGCGCCAGCAGCCTAAGTAAGACAGATCCTGCCGAGCAGTACTTC. This gives the protein CASSLSKTDPAEQYF.

The chain is built from TRBV7-2 and TRBJ2-3; D ambiguous. The V end was cut by 4 bases, the J end by 5 bases, with 10 bases between. The CDR3 runs 13 residues. Germline V gene data show CDR1 as SGHTA and CDR2 as FQGNSA. The CDR3 bases are TGTGCCAGCAGCTACCCCACGATAGATACGCAGTATTTT. Its translation: CASSYPTIDTQYF.

This clonotype was observed a handful of times. The chain links TRBV6-2 or TRBV6-3 to TRBJ1-5; maybe TRBD1 (6 bases). In germline, CDR1 is MNHEY, CDR2 SVGEGT. The CDR3 runs to 13 residues. V lost 5 bases to trimming and J lost 5 bases, with 10 bases between them. CDR3 protein: CASSAGDYQPQHF. The CDR3 coding sequence is TGTGCCAGCAGTGCAGGGGATTATCAGCCCCAGCATTTT.

J is TRBJ1-2 and V is TRBV20-1; D remains ambiguous. CDR1 and CDR2 from the germline V gene are DFQATT and SNEGSKA (reference sequence). The ends were cut back, 6 bases at V and 8 bases at J, with 16 bases in the middle. The CDR3 covers 12 residues. This CDR3 is CSATIQARGYTF. Written as DNA, the CDR3 is TGCAGTGCGACAATTCAAGCTCGGGGCTACACCTTC.

This clonotype was seen repeatedly, ten times or more. The rearrangement joins TRBV5-6 to TRBJ2-1; TRBD2 aligns across 10 bases. CDR3 length: 18 residues. Unmatched junction bases numbered 9, after V lost 3 bases and J lost 0 bases. In germline, CDR1 is SGHDT, CDR2 YYEEEE. The CDR3 nucleotides read TGTGCCAGCAGCTACTTTAGCGGGGGGTCGAGCTCCTACAATGAGCAGTTCTTC. Its protein is CASSYFSGGSSSYNEQFF.

This clonotype appeared many times. The rearrangement joins TRBV10-3 to TRBJ2-7; the D gene is possibly TRBD1 (5 bases). Trimming stripped 5 bases from V and 4 bases from J, with 15 bases between. Germline-derived CDR1 and CDR2 are ENHRY and SYGVKD. The CDR3 has 14 amino acids. The CDR3 loop reads CAISRQSRTYEQYF. The CDR3 nucleotides read TGTGCCATCAGTCGCCAGAGTAGGACATACGAGCAGTACTTC.

This clonotype was seen only a few times. The chain couples TRBV3-1 to TRBJ1-2; D remains unclear. The CDR3 runs 15 residues. The V end lost 5 bases, the J end lost 4 bases, and 17 bases lay between the germline ends. The germline gives CDR1 LGHDT, CDR2 YNNKEL (reference sequence). CDR3 in DNA: TGTGCCAGCAGCGGTTCGGGAGCCCGGGTCTATGGCTACACCTTC. Translated: CASSGSGARVYGYTF. The entire variable domain, with the rest obtained from reference TRBV3-1 and TRBJ1-2, is as follows: DTAVSQTPKYLVTQMGNDKSIKCEQNLGHDTMYWYKQDSKKFLKIMFSYNNKELIINETVPNRFSPKSPDKAHLNLHINSLELGDSAVYFCASSGSGARVYGYTFGSGTRLTVV.